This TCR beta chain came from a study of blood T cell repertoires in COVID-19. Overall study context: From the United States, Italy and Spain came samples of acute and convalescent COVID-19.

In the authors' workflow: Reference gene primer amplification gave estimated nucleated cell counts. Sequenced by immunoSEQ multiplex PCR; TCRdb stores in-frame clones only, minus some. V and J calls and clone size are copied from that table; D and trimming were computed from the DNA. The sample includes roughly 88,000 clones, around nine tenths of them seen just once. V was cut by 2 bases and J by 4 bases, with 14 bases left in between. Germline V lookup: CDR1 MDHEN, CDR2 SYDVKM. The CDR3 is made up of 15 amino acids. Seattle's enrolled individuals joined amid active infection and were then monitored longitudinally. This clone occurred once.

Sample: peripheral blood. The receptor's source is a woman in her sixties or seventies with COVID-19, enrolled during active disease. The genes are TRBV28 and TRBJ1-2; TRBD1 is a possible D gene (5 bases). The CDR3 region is CASSLGADGAYGYTF. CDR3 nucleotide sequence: TGTGCCAGCAGTTTAGGGGCGGACGGAGCCTATGGCTACACCTTC.